This TCR beta chain was sequenced during a study of blood T cell repertoires in COVID-19. Study-level information: T cells, B-cell-depleted T cells, or PBMCs provided the cDNA or gDNA that served as material.

CDR1 is SGDLS, CDR2 YYNGEE, per germline. V lost 2 bases and J lost 0; bases outside the gene matches: 6. The CDR3 is 16 residues long. Profiling relied on immunoSEQ multiplex PCR, and the TCRdb table lists in-frame clones only, not all of them. The sample records around 80,000 clones, over 60% being singletons. The sample consisted of peripheral blood. This receptor was obtained from a woman at least 80 years old with active or convalescent COVID-19. V and J are TRBV9 and TRBJ1-2; 8 positions match TRBD1. This chain's CDR3 is CASSVAPGQANYGYTF. CDR3 bases: TGTGCCAGCAGCGTTGCCCCGGGACAGGCTAACTATGGCTACACCTTC.